This T cell receptor beta chain was found in a study of blood T cell repertoires in COVID-19. Study overall: The study drew acute and convalescent COVID-19 samples from the United States, Italy and Spain. Sources were T cells, B-cell-depleted T cells, or PBMCs; the material itself was cDNA or gDNA.

Trimming left V 7 bases short and J 5 bases short, with 15 bases between. Germline V gives CDR1 MGHDK, CDR2 SYGVNS. This CDR3 has 14 residues. Per the original data handling: Reference gene primer amplification gave nucleated cell count estimates. Generated by immunoSEQ multiplex PCR, the TCRdb table keeps only in-frame clones and is missing some. V and J calls and clone size follow that table, whereas D and trimming were derived from the DNA. The table has about 170,000 clones, approximately 83% seen once. The V and J genes are TRBV25-1 and TRBJ1-5, with D unresolved. Sequencing input: peripheral blood. The TCR was taken from an elderly woman with acute or convalescent COVID-19. The CDR3 spells CASTQAGEDQPQHF. CDR3 DNA: TGTGCCAGCACCCAGGCCGGGGAGGATCAGCCCCAGCATTTT.